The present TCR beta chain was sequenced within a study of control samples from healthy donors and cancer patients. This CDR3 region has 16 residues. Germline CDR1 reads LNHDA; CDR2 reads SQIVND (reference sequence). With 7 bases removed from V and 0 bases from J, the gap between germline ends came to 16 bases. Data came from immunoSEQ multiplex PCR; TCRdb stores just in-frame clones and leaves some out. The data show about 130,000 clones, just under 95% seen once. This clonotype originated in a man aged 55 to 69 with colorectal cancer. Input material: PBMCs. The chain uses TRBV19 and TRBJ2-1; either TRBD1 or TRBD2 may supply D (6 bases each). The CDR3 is CASNTRGGSSYNEQFF. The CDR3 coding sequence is TGTGCCAGTAACACGCGAGGGGGGAGCTCCTACAATGAGCAGTTCTTC.